The sequence of this TCR beta chain was determined in a study of molecular identifiers for immune sequencing clone quantification. The CDR3 loop spans 15 amino acids. The germline V gene has CDR1 GTSNPN and CDR2 SVGIG (reference sequence). Trimming took 4 bases from V and 7 from J; bases not matched to a gene: 11. This clonotype was seen a few times. In TCRdb, the PCR reads were re-called with MiXCR into one record per CDR3 protein. The sample carries about 510,000 distinct CDR3 sequences, around a fifth recorded once. This TCR was sampled from a human donor in good health. Some libraries in this study had Jurkat cell RNA spiked in. V usage is TRBV30 and J usage is TRBJ1-1; 11 nucleotides match TRBD1. The specimen was naive CD8+ T cells from blood, with Jurkat cell RNA spiked in. Subset given: FACS-sorted CD8+CD4-CCR7+CD45RA+ naive T cells. In DNA form, the CDR3 reads TGTGCCTGGAACGGACAGGGGGCGCGGGTTGGTGAAGCTTTCTTT. It specifies CAWNGQGARVGEAFF. Combining the CDR3 with reference TRBV30 and TRBJ1-1 gives the whole variable domain SQTIHQWPATLVQPVGSPLSLECTVEGTSNPNLYWYRQAAGRGLQLLFYSVGIGQISSEVPQNLSASRPQDRQFILSSKKLLLSDSGFYLCAWNGQGARVGEAFFGQGTRLTVV.